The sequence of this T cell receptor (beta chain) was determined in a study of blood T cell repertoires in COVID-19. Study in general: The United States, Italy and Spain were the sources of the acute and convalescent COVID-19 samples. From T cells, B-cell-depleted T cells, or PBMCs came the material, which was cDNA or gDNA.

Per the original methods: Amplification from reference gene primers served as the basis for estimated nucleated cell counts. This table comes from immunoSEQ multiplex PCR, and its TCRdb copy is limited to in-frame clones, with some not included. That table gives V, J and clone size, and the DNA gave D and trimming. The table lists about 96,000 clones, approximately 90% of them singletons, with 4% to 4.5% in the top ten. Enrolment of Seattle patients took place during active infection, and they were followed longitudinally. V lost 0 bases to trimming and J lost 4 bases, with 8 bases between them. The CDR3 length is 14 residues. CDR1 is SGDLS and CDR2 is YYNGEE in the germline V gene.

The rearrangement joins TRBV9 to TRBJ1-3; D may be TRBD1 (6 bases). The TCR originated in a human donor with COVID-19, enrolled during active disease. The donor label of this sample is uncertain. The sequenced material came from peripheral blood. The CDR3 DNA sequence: TGTGCCAGCAGCGTAGCAGGGGCCGGAAACACCATATATTTT. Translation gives CASSVAGAGNTIYF.